This is a list of T cell receptor beta chains from one sample in a study of cytomegalovirus exposure and HLA in healthy donors. The data were produced by immunoSEQ multiplex PCR, yet TCRdb's version contains in-frame clones alone and is incomplete. The profile covers about 90,000 clones, with roughly 66% appearing a single time and 2.1% taken by the ten largest. Sequencing was carried out using PBMCs. The receptors derive from a young man in good health and CMV-seronegative. Each CDR3 is given with its conserved first and last residue. The D gene is left open where the match is weak. Not all rows give a size; the values are once, few, many and, for expanded clones, a class.

D gene: TRBD2
J gene: TRBJ2-1
clone size: NA
V gene: TRBV18
CDR3 DNA: TGTGCCAGCTCACCACTGTCAGCGGGAGGGAGCTCCTACAATGAGCAGTTCTTC
CDR3 protein: CASSPLSAGGSSYNEQFF

D gene: NA
J gene: TRBJ2-1
clone size: NA
V gene: TRBV5-6
CDR3 DNA: TGTGCCAGCAGCTTGGCCAGGGTCGAGTACAATGAGCAGTTCTTC
CDR3 protein: CASSLARVEYNEQFF

D gene: NA
J gene: TRBJ2-1
clone size: NA
V gene: TRBV2
CDR3 DNA: TGTGCCAGCCCCGGGGACACCTCGCTCCATGAGCAGTTCTTC
CDR3 protein: CASPGDTSLHEQFF

D gene: NA
J gene: TRBJ1-2
clone size: few
V gene: TRBV14
CDR3 DNA: TGTGCCAGCAGCCAAGTCGGGGTTGCCCTTAACTATGGCTACACCTTC
CDR3 protein: CASSQVGVALNYGYTF

D gene: NA
J gene: TRBJ1-5
clone size: few
V gene: TRBV27
CDR3 DNA: TGTGCCAGCAGTCCCCTCGGGAGCAATCAGCCCCAGCATTTT
CDR3 protein: CASSPLGSNQPQHF

D gene: TRBD2
J gene: TRBJ2-7
clone size: NA
V gene: TRBV14
CDR3 DNA: TGTGCCAGCAGCCAGGGCCTACTTTGGGGACTAGCCGGCGAGCAGTACTTC
CDR3 protein: CASSQGLLWGLAGEQYF

D gene: TRBD1
J gene: TRBJ2-7
clone size: few
V gene: TRBV29-1
CDR3 DNA: TGCAGCGTTTTACAGGGGTCCTACGAGCAGTACTTC
CDR3 protein: CSVLQGSYEQYF

D gene: NA
J gene: TRBJ2-1
clone size: NA
V gene: TRBV7-6
CDR3 DNA: TGTGCCAGCAGCTTAATGGGGGGAGATGAGCAGTTCTTC
CDR3 protein: CASSLMGGDEQFF

D gene: NA
J gene: TRBJ2-2
clone size: few
V gene: TRBV27
CDR3 DNA: TGTGCCAGCAGTTTAGGTCCAGGAGGAACCGGGGAGCTGTTTTTT
CDR3 protein: CASSLGPGGTGELFF

D gene: NA
J gene: TRBJ1-5
clone size: NA
V gene: TRBV2
CDR3 DNA: TGTGCCAGCAGTGAAGACAGGGGCAATCAGCCCCAGCATTTT
CDR3 protein: CASSEDRGNQPQHF

D gene: NA
J gene: TRBJ1-1
clone size: NA
V gene: TRBV9
CDR3 DNA: TGTGCCAGCAGCGTAGCAGGTCATAACACTGAAGCTTTCTTT
CDR3 protein: CASSVAGHNTEAFF

D gene: TRBD2
J gene: TRBJ2-1
clone size: few
V gene: TRBV9
CDR3 DNA: TGTGCCAGCAGCCAAAATCTAGCGGGAGGAGTCAATGAGCAGTTCTTC
CDR3 protein: CASSQNLAGGVNEQFF

D gene: NA
J gene: TRBJ1-4
clone size: NA
V gene: TRBV7-9
CDR3 DNA: TGTTCCAGCAGCTCCAGGGCTCCTCGCAATGAAAAACTGTTTTTT
CDR3 protein: CSSSSRAPRNEKLFF

D gene: TRBD1
J gene: TRBJ2-7
clone size: once
V gene: TRBV4-1
CDR3 DNA: TGCGCCAGCAGCCATCCCGGGACAGCGCTCTACGAGCAGTACTTC
CDR3 protein: CASSHPGTALYEQYF

D gene: TRBD2
J gene: TRBJ2-1
clone size: NA
V gene: TRBV10-3
CDR3 DNA: TGTGCCATCCTAGCGGACACTTACAATGAGCAGTTCTTC
CDR3 protein: CAILADTYNEQFF

D gene: NA
J gene: TRBJ1-1
clone size: NA
V gene: TRBV6-5
CDR3 DNA: TGTGCCAGCAGTTACTACCCAGGGATAGACACTGAAGCTTTCTTT
CDR3 protein: CASSYYPGIDTEAFF

D gene: NA
J gene: TRBJ2-1
clone size: NA
V gene: TRBV29-1
CDR3 DNA: TGCAGCGTTGAAAGAGCGGCAGGGGAGTTCTTC
CDR3 protein: CSVERAAGEFF

D gene: TRBD2
J gene: TRBJ2-5
clone size: NA
V gene: TRBV5-1
CDR3 DNA: TGCGCCAGCAGCTCCGTAGCGGGGGGGCGGGAGACCCAGTACTTC
CDR3 protein: CASSSVAGGRETQYF

D gene: NA
J gene: TRBJ1-6
clone size: NA
V gene: TRBV4-3
CDR3 DNA: TGCGCCAGCAGCCAAGAACGGAGCTCCTATAATTCACCCCTCCACTTT
CDR3 protein: CASSQERSSYNSPLHF

D gene: TRBD1
J gene: TRBJ1-1
clone size: NA
V gene: TRBV4-1
CDR3 DNA: TGCGCCAGCAGTCGGGGCCAGGGGGTAGAAAAAGCTTTCTTT
CDR3 protein: CASSRGQGVEKAFF

D gene: NA
J gene: TRBJ1-2
clone size: few
V gene: TRBV6-5
CDR3 DNA: TGTGCCAGCAGCCCTTACTTCCGCGGTAACTATGGCTACACCTTC
CDR3 protein: CASSPYFRGNYGYTF

D gene: TRBD1
J gene: TRBJ1-5
clone size: NA
V gene: TRBV27
CDR3 DNA: TGTGCCAGCAGTCCCGGACAGGGGTTTGATCAGCCCCAGCATTTT
CDR3 protein: CASSPGQGFDQPQHF

D gene: NA
J gene: TRBJ2-3
clone size: NA
V gene: TRBV2
CDR3 DNA: TGTGCCAGCAGGGACATATTAAGCACAGATACGCAGTATTTT
CDR3 protein: CASRDILSTDTQYF

D gene: TRBD1
J gene: TRBJ1-6
clone size: few
V gene: TRBV30
CDR3 DNA: TGTGCCTGGACGGGACAGCCTCCCAAACCCCTCCACTTT
CDR3 protein: CAWTGQPPKPLHF

D gene: TRBD1
J gene: TRBJ1-5
clone size: few
V gene: TRBV4-1
CDR3 DNA: TGCGCCAGCAGCCAAGGCACCCCTACAGGGGACGTCAATCAGCCCCAGCATTTT
CDR3 protein: CASSQGTPTGDVNQPQHF

D gene: NA
J gene: TRBJ1-5
clone size: NA
V gene: TRBV19
CDR3 DNA: TGTGCCAGTAGTGTACAGGATTTGGAGCCCCAGCATTTT
CDR3 protein: CASSVQDLEPQHF

D gene: NA
J gene: TRBJ1-1
clone size: once
V gene: TRBV2
CDR3 DNA: TGTGCCAGCAGTGAGGAGGGGCCTGAAGCTTTCTTT
CDR3 protein: CASSEEGPEAFF

D gene: NA
J gene: TRBJ2-3
clone size: NA
V gene: TRBV29-1
CDR3 DNA: TGCAGCGCCGAGCACAGGAGGGCAGATACGCAGTATTTT
CDR3 protein: CSAEHRRADTQYF

D gene: NA
J gene: TRBJ2-7
clone size: NA
V gene: TRBV9
CDR3 DNA: TGTGCCAGCAGCCTGGGGGGCGAGCAGTACTTC
CDR3 protein: CASSLGGEQYF

D gene: NA
J gene: TRBJ1-3
clone size: NA
V gene: TRBV10-3
CDR3 DNA: TGTGCCATCAGTGACAGGGACATCTCTGGAAACACCATATATTTT
CDR3 protein: CAISDRDISGNTIYF

D gene: TRBD1
J gene: TRBJ2-5
clone size: once
V gene: TRBV19
CDR3 DNA: TGTGCCAGTAGTGTAGGACAGGGAGGAGAGACCCAGTACTTC
CDR3 protein: CASSVGQGGETQYF

D gene: NA
J gene: TRBJ2-1
clone size: NA
V gene: TRBV29-1
CDR3 DNA: TGCAGCGTTGGGGTCGGGAGCTCCTACAATGAGCAGTTCTTC
CDR3 protein: CSVGVGSSYNEQFF

D gene: NA
J gene: TRBJ1-5
clone size: few
V gene: TRBV5-4
CDR3 DNA: TGTGCCAGCAGCTTGATGACAGCGAATCAGCCCCAGCATTTT
CDR3 protein: CASSLMTANQPQHF

D gene: NA
J gene: TRBJ2-3
clone size: few
V gene: TRBV27
CDR3 DNA: TGTGCCAGCAGTTCCCCTTGGACTAAGCGTACGCAGTATTTT
CDR3 protein: CASSSPWTKRTQYF

D gene: NA
J gene: TRBJ2-7
clone size: NA
V gene: TRBV19
CDR3 DNA: TGTGCCAGTAGTATACCGGGAACAGGGCCCTCCTACGAGCAGTACTTC
CDR3 protein: CASSIPGTGPSYEQYF

D gene: TRBD2
J gene: TRBJ2-5
clone size: few
V gene: TRBV7-2
CDR3 DNA: TGTGCCAGCAGCTTAAGCCTAGCGGGGGGCCAAGAGACCCAGTACTTC
CDR3 protein: CASSLSLAGGQETQYF

D gene: NA
J gene: TRBJ1-2
clone size: few
V gene: TRBV2
CDR3 DNA: TGTGCCAGCAGTGGAGATGCTAACTATGGCTACACCTTC
CDR3 protein: CASSGDANYGYTF

D gene: NA
J gene: TRBJ1-1
clone size: NA
V gene: TRBV7-9
CDR3 DNA: TGTGCCAGCAGCCCCAGGAAGAAATACACTGAAGCTTTCTTT
CDR3 protein: CASSPRKKYTEAFF

D gene: NA
J gene: TRBJ2-3
clone size: NA
V gene: TRBV5-4
CDR3 DNA: TGTGCCAGCAGCTTGGGGGCGGGGACAGATACGCAGTATTTT
CDR3 protein: CASSLGAGTDTQYF